This T cell receptor beta chain appears in the sequencing data of a study of yellow fever vaccine responses in identical twins. Overall study findings and caveats: In identical twins, vaccine T cell responses appeared partly shared and partly individual.

The CDR3 sequence is 13 residues long. Trimming shortened V by 2 bases and J by 2 bases, and 8 bases separated the two germline ends. Germline V CDR1 and CDR2: SGHNT, YYREEE (reference sequence). TCRdb reprocessed the RT-PCR reads via MiXCR and lists one record per CDR3 protein. The repertoire holds roughly 990 distinct CDR3 sequences, with about four fifths as singletons. Notes on this clonotype: Its antigen is unknown.

The sequencing used T cells from blood (PBMCs), unsorted or a sorted subset (not recorded which), collected before or after yellow fever vaccination (not recorded which). The chain uses TRBV5-4 and TRBJ2-7; D ambiguous. The sequence was obtained from a female donor who received the yellow fever vaccine. The CDR3 DNA reads as TGTGCCAGCAGCTTCGGACCGACCTACGAGCAGTACTTC. Translating it yields CASSFGPTYEQYF.